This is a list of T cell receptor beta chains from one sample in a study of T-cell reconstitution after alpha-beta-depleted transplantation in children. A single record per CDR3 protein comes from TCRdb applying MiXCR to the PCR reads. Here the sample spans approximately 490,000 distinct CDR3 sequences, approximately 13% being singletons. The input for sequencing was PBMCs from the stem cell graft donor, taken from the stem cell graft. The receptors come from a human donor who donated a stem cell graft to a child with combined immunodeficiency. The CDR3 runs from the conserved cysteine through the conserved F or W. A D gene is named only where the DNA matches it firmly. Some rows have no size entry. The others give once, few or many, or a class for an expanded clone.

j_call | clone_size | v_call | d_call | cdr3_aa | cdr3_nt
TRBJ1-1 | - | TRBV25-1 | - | CASTRQMNTEAFF | TGTGCCAGCACCCGGCAGATGAACACTGAAGCTTTCTTT
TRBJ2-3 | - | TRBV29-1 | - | CSVERGQELLTDTQYF | TGCAGCGTTGAAAGGGGCCAGGAGCTCCTCACAGATACGCAGTATTTT
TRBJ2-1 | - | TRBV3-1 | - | CASSHRVRGDPYNEQFF | TGTGCCAGCAGCCATCGGGTCCGCGGAGACCCCTACAATGAGCAGTTCTTC
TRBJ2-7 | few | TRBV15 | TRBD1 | CATSIGDRGIYEQYF | TGTGCCACCAGCATTGGGGACAGGGGAATCTACGAGCAGTACTTC
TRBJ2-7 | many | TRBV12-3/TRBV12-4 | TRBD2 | CASSLVAGGPNEQYF | TGTGCCAGCAGTTTAGTAGCGGGAGGGCCTAACGAGCAGTACTTC
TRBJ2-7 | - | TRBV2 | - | CASSPDKSLSYEQYF | TGTGCCAGCAGTCCCGACAAATCTCTCTCCTACGAGCAGTACTTC
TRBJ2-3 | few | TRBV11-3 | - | CASSLYFTSTDTQYF | TGTGCCAGCAGCTTGTACTTTACTAGCACAGATACGCAGTATTTT
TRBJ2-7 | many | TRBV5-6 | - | CASSLIGFTREQYF | TGTGCCAGCAGCTTGATCGGGTTTACGAGGGAGCAGTACTTC
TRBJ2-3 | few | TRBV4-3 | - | CASSEWRSATDTQYF | TGCGCCAGCAGCGAATGGAGAAGCGCCACAGATACGCAGTATTTT
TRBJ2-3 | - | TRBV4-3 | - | CASSQDLGAYTDTQYF | TGCGCCAGCAGCCAAGATCTCGGGGCTTACACAGATACGCAGTATTTT
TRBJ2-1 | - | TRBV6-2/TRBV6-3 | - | CASSYFKRGITYNEQFF | TGTGCCAGCAGTTACTTCAAACGGGGTATCACCTACAATGAGCAGTTCTTC
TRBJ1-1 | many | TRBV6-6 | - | CASRLPGLGWAFF | TGTGCCAGCAGGCTCCCAGGACTCGGTTGGGCTTTCTTT
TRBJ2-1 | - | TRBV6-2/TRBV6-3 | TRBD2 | CASIRLAGGNEQFF | TGTGCCAGCATAAGGCTAGCGGGAGGCAATGAGCAGTTCTTC
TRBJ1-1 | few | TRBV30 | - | CAWSQGWTEAFF | TGTGCCTGGAGTCAGGGATGGACTGAAGCTTTCTTT
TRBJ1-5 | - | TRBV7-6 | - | CASSLAPDPNQPQHF | TGTGCCAGCAGCTTAGCGCCAGATCCGAATCAGCCCCAGCATTTT
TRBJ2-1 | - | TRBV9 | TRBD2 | CASSVVVAGGSEQFF | TGTGCCAGCAGCGTAGTTGTAGCGGGAGGATCTGAGCAGTTCTTC
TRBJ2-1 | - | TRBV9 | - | CASSLRINEQFF | TGTGCCAGCAGCTTACGTATCAATGAGCAGTTCTTC
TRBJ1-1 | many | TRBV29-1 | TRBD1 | CSVAIQGAYTEAFF | TGCAGCGTAGCTATACAGGGGGCGTATACTGAAGCTTTCTTT
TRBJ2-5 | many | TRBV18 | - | CASSPPGETQYF | TGTGCCAGCAGTCCCCCGGGTGAGACCCAGTACTTC
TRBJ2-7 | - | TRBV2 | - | CASSETGFSYEQYF | TGTGCCAGCAGCGAAACAGGTTTCTCCTACGAGCAGTACTTC
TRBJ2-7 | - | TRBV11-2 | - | CASSLQGLNEQYF | TGTGCCAGCAGCTTACAGGGGCTGAACGAGCAGTACTTC
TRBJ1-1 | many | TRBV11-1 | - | CATTVIRAGNTEAFF | TGTGCCACAACCGTAATTAGGGCCGGTAACACTGAAGCTTTCTTT
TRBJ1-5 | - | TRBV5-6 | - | CASSLAAVNQPQHF | TGTGCCAGCAGCTTGGCTGCAGTCAATCAGCCCCAGCATTTT
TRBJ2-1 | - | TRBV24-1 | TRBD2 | CAASDLQGASGRESSYNEQFF | TGTGCGGCCAGTGATTTGCAGGGAGCTAGCGGGAGGGAAAGCTCCTACAATGAGCAGTTCTTC
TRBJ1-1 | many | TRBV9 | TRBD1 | CASSPRGRGNTEAFF | TGTGCCAGCAGCCCCAGGGGGCGAGGGAACACTGAAGCTTTCTTT
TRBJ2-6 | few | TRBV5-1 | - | CASSSQPGQGSSGANVLTF | TGCGCCAGCAGCTCTCAACCGGGACAAGGGAGCTCTGGGGCCAACGTCCTGACTTTC
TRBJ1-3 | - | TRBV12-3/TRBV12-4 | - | CASSFGTPISGNTIYF | TGTGCCAGCAGCTTTGGGACGCCTATCTCTGGAAACACCATATATTTT
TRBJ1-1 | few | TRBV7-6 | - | CASSLETGSATEAFF | TGTGCCAGCAGCTTAGAAACCGGTTCCGCCACTGAAGCTTTCTTT
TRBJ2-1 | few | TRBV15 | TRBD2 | CATSRAGTSFEQFF | TGTGCCACCAGCAGAGCCGGGACTAGCTTTGAGCAGTTCTTC
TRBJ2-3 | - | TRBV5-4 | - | CASSPEGGRSDTQYF | TGTGCCAGCAGCCCGGAGGGGGGGCGGTCAGATACGCAGTATTTT
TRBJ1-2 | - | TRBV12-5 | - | CASGLTGTNYGYTF | TGTGCTAGTGGTTTGACTGGAACTAACTATGGCTACACCTTC
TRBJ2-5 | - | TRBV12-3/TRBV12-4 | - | CASSFQVQETQYF | TGTGCCAGCAGTTTCCAGGTCCAAGAGACCCAGTACTTC
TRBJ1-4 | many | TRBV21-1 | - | CANGGTGDSTNEKLFF | TGTGCCAACGGAGGGACAGGAGACTCAACTAATGAAAAACTGTTTTTT
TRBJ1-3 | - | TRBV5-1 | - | CASSFGISGNTIYF | TGCGCCAGCAGCTTTGGGATCTCTGGAAACACCATATATTTT
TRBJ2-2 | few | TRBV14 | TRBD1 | CASSHRTGAGELFF | TGTGCCAGCAGCCACCGGACAGGGGCCGGGGAGCTGTTTTTT
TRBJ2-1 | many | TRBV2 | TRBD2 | CASSGTSGGNNEQFF | TGTGCCAGCAGTGGAACTAGCGGGGGTAACAATGAGCAGTTCTTC
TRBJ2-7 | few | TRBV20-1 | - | CSARDEHTRIEQYF | TGCAGTGCTAGAGATGAACACACCCGCATCGAGCAGTACTTC
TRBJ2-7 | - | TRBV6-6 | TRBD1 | CAGGQGSSYEQYF | TGTGCCGGTGGACAGGGGAGCTCCTACGAGCAGTACTTC
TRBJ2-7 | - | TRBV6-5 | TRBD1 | CASSYSPPDRGSYRDEQYF | TGTGCCAGCAGTTACTCTCCCCCAGACAGGGGATCATATAGGGACGAGCAGTACTTC
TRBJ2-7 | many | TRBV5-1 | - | CASSPSSVTGYGGQYF | TGCGCCAGCAGCCCATCTTCCGTCACAGGGTACGGAGGGCAGTACTTC
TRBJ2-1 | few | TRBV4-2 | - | CASSQSRLELEQFF | TGTGCCAGCAGCCAATCCCGGCTAGAGCTTGAGCAGTTCTTC
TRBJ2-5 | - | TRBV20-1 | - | CSASGQWTQYF | TGCAGTGCTAGCGGTCAGTGGACCCAGTACTTC
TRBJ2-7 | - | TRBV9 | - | CASSFSGEGPYEQYF | TGTGCCAGCAGCTTCTCCGGTGAAGGACCCTACGAGCAGTACTTC
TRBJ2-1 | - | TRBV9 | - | CASSVDTGSYNEQFF | TGTGCCAGCAGCGTAGACACGGGCTCCTACAATGAGCAGTTCTTC
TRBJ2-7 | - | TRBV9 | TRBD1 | CASSVGSDRNTYEQYF | TGTGCCAGCAGCGTAGGCTCGGACAGGAACACCTACGAGCAGTACTTC
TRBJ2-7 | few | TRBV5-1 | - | CASSLGGREVYEQYF | TGCGCCAGCAGCTTGGGCGGCAGGGAGGTCTACGAGCAGTACTTC
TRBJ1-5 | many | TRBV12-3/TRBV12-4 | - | CASTGAGGQPQHF | TGTGCCAGCACAGGTGCCGGGGGCCAGCCCCAGCATTTT
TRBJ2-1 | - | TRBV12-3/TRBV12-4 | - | CASSPWGAGAYNEQFF | TGTGCCAGCAGCCCTTGGGGGGCGGGGGCCTACAATGAGCAGTTCTTC
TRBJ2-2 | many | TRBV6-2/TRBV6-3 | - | CASSYSVGGPNTGELFF | TGTGCCAGCAGTTACTCGGTCGGAGGGCCGAACACCGGGGAGCTGTTTTTT
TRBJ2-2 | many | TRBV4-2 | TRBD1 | CASSHGAGGRTGELFF | TGTGCCAGCAGCCATGGGGCAGGGGGCAGGACCGGGGAGCTGTTTTTT
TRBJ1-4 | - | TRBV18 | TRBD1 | CASSPGQVTLATNEKLFF | TGTGCCAGCTCCCCAGGACAGGTGACCTTGGCAACTAATGAAAAACTGTTTTTT
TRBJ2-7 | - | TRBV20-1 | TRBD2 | CSALAGASLLEQYF | TGCAGTGCTCTAGCGGGGGCCTCCCTCCTCGAGCAGTACTTC
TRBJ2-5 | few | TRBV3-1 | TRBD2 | CASVNKGLASETQYF | TGTGCCAGCGTAAATAAGGGACTAGCCAGCGAGACCCAGTACTTC
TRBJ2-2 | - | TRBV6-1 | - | CASTTGPNTGELFF | TGTGCCAGCACCACAGGGCCAAACACCGGGGAGCTGTTTTTT
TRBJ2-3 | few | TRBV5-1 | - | CASSPELREVTDTQYF | TGCGCCAGCAGCCCCGAATTGAGGGAGGTGACAGATACGCAGTATTTT